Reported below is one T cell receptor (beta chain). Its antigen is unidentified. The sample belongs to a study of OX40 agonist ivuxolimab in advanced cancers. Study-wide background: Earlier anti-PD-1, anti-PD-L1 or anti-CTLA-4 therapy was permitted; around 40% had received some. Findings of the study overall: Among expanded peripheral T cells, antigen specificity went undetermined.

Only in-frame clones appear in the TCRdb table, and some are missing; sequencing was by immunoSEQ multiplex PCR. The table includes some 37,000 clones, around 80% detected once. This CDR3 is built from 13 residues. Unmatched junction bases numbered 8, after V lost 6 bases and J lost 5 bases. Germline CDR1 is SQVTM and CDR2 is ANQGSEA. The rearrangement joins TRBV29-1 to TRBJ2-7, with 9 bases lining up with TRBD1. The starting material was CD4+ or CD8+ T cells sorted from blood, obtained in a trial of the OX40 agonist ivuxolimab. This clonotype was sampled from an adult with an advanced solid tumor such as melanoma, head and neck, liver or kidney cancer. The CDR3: CSVTGTGLNEQYF. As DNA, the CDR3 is TGCAGCGTAACCGGGACAGGGCTAAACGAGCAGTACTTC.